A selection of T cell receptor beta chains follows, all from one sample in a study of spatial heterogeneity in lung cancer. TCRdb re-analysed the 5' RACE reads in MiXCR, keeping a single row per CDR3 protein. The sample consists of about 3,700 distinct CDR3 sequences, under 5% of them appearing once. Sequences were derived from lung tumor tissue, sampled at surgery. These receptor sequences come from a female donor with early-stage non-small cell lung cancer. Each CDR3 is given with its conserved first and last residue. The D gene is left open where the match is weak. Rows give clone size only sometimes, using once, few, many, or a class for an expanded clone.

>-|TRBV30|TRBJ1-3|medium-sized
CAWSGLAGNTIYF
TGTGCCTGGAGTGGGCTTGCTGGAAACACCATATATTTT
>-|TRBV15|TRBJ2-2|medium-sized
CATSRDSGGIRELFF
TGTGCCACCAGCAGAGATAGCGGTGGCATTCGGGAGCTGTTTTTT
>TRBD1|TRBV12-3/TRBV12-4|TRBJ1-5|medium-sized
CASSRTGGGQPQHF
TGTGCCAGCAGTCGTACAGGGGGGGGTCAGCCCCAGCATTTT
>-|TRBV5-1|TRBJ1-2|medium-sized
CASSLEGGTNYGYTF
TGCGCCAGCAGCTTGGAAGGGGGGACTAACTATGGCTACACCTTC
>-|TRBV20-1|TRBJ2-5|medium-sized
CSAREAGQETQYF
TGCAGTGCTAGGGAGGCGGGGCAAGAGACCCAGTACTTC
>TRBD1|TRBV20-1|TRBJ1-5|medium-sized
CSAGGTGVVGNQPQHF
TGCAGTGCTGGTGGGACAGGGGTTGTTGGGAATCAGCCCCAGCATTTT
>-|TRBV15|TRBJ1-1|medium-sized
CATSRETNILTEAFF
TGTGCCACCAGCAGAGAGACGAACATCCTCACTGAAGCTTTCTTT
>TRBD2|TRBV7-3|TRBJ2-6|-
CASSSGLAGKTALGSNVLTF
TGTGCCAGCAGCTCGGGACTAGCGGGGAAAACCGCTCTGGGGTCCAACGTCCTGACTTTC
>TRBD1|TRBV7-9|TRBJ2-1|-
CASSLGLVSDRDGPNEQFF
TGTGCCAGCAGCTTAGGATTGGTCTCAGACAGGGATGGGCCCAATGAGCAGTTCTTC
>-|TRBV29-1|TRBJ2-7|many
CSVERAGNAYEQYF
TGCAGCGTTGAAAGAGCAGGGAACGCCTACGAGCAGTACTTC
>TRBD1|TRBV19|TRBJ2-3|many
CASSKDRVTDTQYF
TGTGCCAGTAGTAAGGACAGGGTGACAGATACGCAGTATTTT
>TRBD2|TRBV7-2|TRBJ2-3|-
CASSSVLAVIATQYF
TGTGCCAGCAGCTCTGTCCTAGCGGTAATTGCTACGCAGTATTTT
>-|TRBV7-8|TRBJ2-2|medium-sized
CASSLDLAYTGELFF
TGTGCCAGCAGCTTAGACCTAGCGTACACCGGGGAGCTGTTTTTT
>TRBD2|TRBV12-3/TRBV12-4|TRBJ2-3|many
CASSLLAGEVADTQYF
TGTGCCAGCAGTTTACTAGCGGGGGAGGTAGCAGATACGCAGTATTTT
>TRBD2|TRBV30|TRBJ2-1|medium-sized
CAWSENTGTIESFF
TGTGCCTGGAGTGAAAATACCGGGACTATAGAGTCGTTCTTC
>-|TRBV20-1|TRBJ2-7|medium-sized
CSANHRGPAYEQYF
TGCAGTGCTAACCACCGGGGGCCAGCCTACGAGCAGTACTTC
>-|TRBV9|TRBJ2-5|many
CASSSQTGGVVETQYF
TGTGCCAGCAGCTCTCAAACCGGAGGGGTTGTAGAGACCCAGTACTTC
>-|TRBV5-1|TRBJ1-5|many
CASSLDGSNQPQHF
TGCGCCAGCAGCTTGGACGGCAGCAATCAGCCCCAGCATTTT
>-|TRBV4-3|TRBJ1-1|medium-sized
CASSQIRGSEAFF
TGCGCCAGCAGCCAAATAAGGGGTAGCGAAGCTTTCTTT
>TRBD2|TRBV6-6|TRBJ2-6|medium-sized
CASRSGGTGANVLTF
TGTGCCAGCAGATCGGGGGGGACTGGGGCCAACGTCCTGACTTTC
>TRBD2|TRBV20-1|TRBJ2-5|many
CSARPLAGGRETQYF
TGCAGTGCTAGACCTCTAGCGGGGGGCCGCGAGACCCAGTACTTC
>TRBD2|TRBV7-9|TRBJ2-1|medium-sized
CASSLGPWTSGGNEQFF
TGTGCCAGCAGCTTAGGACCGTGGACTAGCGGAGGGAATGAGCAGTTCTTC
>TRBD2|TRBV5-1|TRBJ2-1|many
CASSPGLAGGPVPGNEQFF
TGCGCCAGCAGCCCGGGACTAGCGGGGGGCCCCGTTCCGGGTAATGAGCAGTTCTTC
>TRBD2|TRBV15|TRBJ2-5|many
CATATVGGGGSETQYF
TGTGCCACCGCAACGGTGGGCGGGGGGGGATCAGAGACCCAGTACTTC
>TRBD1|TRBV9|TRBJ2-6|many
CASSVGQGPSGANVLTF
TGTGCCAGCAGCGTTGGACAGGGGCCCTCTGGGGCCAACGTCCTGACTTTC
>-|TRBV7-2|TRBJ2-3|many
CASSLGGHGTDTQYF
TGTGCCAGCAGCTTAGGGGGGCACGGCACAGATACGCAGTATTTT
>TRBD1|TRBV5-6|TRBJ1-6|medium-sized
CASSLETGVSFDSPLHF
TGTGCCAGCAGCTTGGAGACAGGGGTTTCTTTCGATTCACCCCTCCACTTT
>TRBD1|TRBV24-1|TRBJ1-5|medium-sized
CATSGTGSNQPQHF
TGTGCCACCAGTGGGACAGGATCAAACCAGCCCCAGCATTTT
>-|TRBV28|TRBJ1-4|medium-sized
CASSSPGGGNEKLFF
TGTGCCAGCAGTTCTCCGGGGGGAGGGAATGAAAAACTGTTTTTT
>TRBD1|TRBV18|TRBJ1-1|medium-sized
CASSPATGVNTEAFF
TGTGCCAGCTCACCCGCAACAGGGGTGAACACTGAAGCTTTCTTT
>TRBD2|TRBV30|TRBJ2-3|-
CAYKLAGGTDTQYF
TGTGCCTACAAACTAGCGGGGGGCACAGATACGCAGTATTTT
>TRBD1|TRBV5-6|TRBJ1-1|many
CASSLRAGGNEAFF
TGTGCCAGCAGCTTGCGGGCAGGGGGCAATGAAGCTTTCTTT
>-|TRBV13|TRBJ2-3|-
CASSSSEGDTQYF
TGTGCCAGCAGCTCCTCAGAGGGCGATACGCAGTATTTT
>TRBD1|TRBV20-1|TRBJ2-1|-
CSATSETGGLNEQFF
TGCAGTGCCACCTCCGAGACAGGGGGCCTCAATGAGCAGTTCTTC
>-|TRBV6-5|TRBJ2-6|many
CASSRTGIGANVLTF
TGTGCCAGCAGCCGAACGGGAATTGGGGCCAACGTCCTGACTTTC
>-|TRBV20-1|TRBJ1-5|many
CSARENRGGLSNQPQHF
TGCAGTGCTAGAGAGAATCGCGGGGGGTTAAGCAATCAGCCCCAGCATTTT
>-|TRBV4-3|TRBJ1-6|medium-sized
CASSPDSTDSPLHF
TGCGCCAGCAGCCCGGACAGTACCGATTCACCCCTCCACTTT
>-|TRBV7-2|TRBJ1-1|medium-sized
CASSPGTFEAFF
TGTGCCAGCAGCCCCGGGACATTTGAAGCTTTCTTT
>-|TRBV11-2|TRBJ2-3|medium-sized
CASSSTGTADTQYF
TGTGCCAGCAGCTCAACAGGTACGGCAGATACGCAGTATTTT
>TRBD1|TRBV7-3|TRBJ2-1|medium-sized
CASSLGQGGGKYNEQFF
TGTGCCAGCAGCTTAGGACAGGGGGGGGGTAAATACAATGAGCAGTTCTTC
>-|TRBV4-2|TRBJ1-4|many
CASSLQRRAELFF
TGTGCCAGCAGCCTCCAGAGGCGAGCGGAACTGTTTTTT
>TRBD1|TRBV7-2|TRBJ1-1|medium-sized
CASSLEPTGASSAFF
TGTGCCAGCAGCTTAGAACCGACAGGGGCAAGTTCGGCTTTCTTT
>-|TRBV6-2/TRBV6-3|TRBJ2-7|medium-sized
CASSYSSIRRGPSYEQYF
TGTGCCAGCAGTTACTCGAGTATCCGGCGGGGGCCGTCCTACGAGCAGTACTTC
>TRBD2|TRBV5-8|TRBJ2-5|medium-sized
CASSLYPAGGKETQYF
TGTGCCAGCAGCTTGTACCCAGCGGGGGGGAAAGAGACCCAGTACTTC
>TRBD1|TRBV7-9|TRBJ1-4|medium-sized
CASSLGQIATNEKLFF
TGTGCCAGCAGCTTGGGACAGATTGCAACTAATGAAAAACTGTTTTTT
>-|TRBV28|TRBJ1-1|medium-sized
CASSLAGRNTEAFF
TGTGCCAGCAGTTTAGCGGGCCGGAACACTGAAGCTTTCTTT
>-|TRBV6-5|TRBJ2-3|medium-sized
CASSFSWEDTQYF
TGTGCCAGCAGTTTCTCTTGGGAAGATACGCAGTATTTT
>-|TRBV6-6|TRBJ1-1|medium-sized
CASSYSGQGTEAFF
TGTGCCAGCAGTTACTCGGGGCAGGGTACTGAAGCTTTCTTT
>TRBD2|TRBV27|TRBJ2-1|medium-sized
CASRSGGQRVGEQFF
TGTGCCAGCCGATCGGGGGGTCAGCGGGTAGGTGAGCAGTTCTTC
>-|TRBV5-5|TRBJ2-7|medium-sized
CASSIVGGRTDTYEQYF
TGTGCCAGCAGCATTGTGGGGGGACGGACGGATACCTACGAGCAGTACTTC
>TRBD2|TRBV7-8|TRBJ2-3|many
CASSRTRGADTQYF
TGTGCCAGCAGCCGGACTAGGGGCGCAGATACGCAGTATTTT
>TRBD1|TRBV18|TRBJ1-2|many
CASSPLTGTNYGYTF
TGTGCCAGCTCACCATTGACAGGGACTAACTATGGCTACACCTTC
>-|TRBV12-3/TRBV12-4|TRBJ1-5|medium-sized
CASRITAQGPQHF
TGTGCCAGCAGGATCACAGCGCAGGGGCCCCAGCATTTT
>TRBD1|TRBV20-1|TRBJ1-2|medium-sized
CSAREGTAVSYTF
TGCAGTGCTAGAGAGGGGACAGCGGTTAGCTACACCTTC
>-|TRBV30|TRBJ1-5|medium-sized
CAFTRVGSGQPQHF
TGTGCCTTCACTCGGGTTGGCAGCGGTCAGCCCCAGCATTTT
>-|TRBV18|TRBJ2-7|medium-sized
CASSPDPDSSLSYEQYF
TGTGCCAGCTCACCGGACCCGGACAGTTCCCTATCCTACGAGCAGTACTTC
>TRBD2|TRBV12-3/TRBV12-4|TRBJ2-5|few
CASKQSGGETQYF
TGTGCCAGCAAACAGAGCGGGGGAGAGACCCAGTACTTC
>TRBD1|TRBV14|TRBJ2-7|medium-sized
CASSRGQSLYEQYF
TGTGCCAGCAGCCGGGGACAGTCTCTTTACGAGCAGTACTTC
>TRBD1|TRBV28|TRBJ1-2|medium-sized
CASSLEGRQGNYGYTF
TGTGCCAGCAGTTTGGAGGGCAGACAGGGGAACTATGGCTACACCTTC
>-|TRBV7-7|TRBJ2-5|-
CASSFGETQYF
TGTGCCAGCAGCTTCGGGGAGACCCAGTACTTC